Reported below is one T cell receptor beta chain. The sample comes from a study of T-cell memory formation after mild COVID-19. Using constant-segment primers, 5'RACE produced TCR alpha and TCR beta cDNA libraries carrying sample barcodes and UMIs. TCRdb reanalysed the 5' RACE reads using MiXCR and keeps one entry per CDR3 protein. The sample lists 350,000 to 500,000 distinct CDR3 sequences, less than 25% occurring once. Germline V gene data show CDR1 as SGHRS and CDR2 as YFSETQ. J gave up 5 bases and V 4 bases, and 9 bases lay outside the gene matches. CDR3 size: 16 residues. Sequencing was performed on PBMCs or a T cell subset sorted from them (not recorded which). This sequence was found in an adult woman who had mild COVID-19 (a few samples of this study predate the infection). Cell type and time point are not known. The chain has TRBV5-1 and TRBJ2-5; 12 bases map to TRBD1. The CDR3 here is CASSPPSGTGGETQYF. The CDR3 DNA reads TGCGCCAGCAGCCCGCCTTCCGGGACAGGGGGCGAGACCCAGTACTTC.